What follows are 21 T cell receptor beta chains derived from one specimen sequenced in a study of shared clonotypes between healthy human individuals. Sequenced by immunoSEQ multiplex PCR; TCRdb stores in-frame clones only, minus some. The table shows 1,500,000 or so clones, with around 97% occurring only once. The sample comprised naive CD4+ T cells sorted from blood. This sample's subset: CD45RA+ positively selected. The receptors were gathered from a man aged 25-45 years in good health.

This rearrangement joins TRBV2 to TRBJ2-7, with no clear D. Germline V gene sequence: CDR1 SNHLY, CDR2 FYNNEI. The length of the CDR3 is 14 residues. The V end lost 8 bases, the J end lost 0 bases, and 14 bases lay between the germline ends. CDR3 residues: CASSKQESSYEQYF. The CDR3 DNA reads TGTGCCAGCTCCAAGCAGGAGAGCTCCTACGAGCAGTACTTC.

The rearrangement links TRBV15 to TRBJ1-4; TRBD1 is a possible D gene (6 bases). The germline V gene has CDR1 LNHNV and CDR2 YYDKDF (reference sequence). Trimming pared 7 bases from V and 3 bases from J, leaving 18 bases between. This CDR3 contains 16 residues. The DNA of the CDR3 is TGTGCCACCACCCGGGACATCCCTCAGCCTAATGAAAAACTGTTTTTT. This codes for CATTRDIPQPNEKLFF.

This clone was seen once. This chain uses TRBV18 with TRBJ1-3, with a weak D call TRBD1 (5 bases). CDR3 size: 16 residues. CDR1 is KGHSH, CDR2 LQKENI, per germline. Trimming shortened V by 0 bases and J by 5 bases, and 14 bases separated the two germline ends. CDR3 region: CASSPPNWDDRNTIYF. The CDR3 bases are TGTGCCAGCTCACCACCTAACTGGGACGACAGAAACACCATATATTTT.

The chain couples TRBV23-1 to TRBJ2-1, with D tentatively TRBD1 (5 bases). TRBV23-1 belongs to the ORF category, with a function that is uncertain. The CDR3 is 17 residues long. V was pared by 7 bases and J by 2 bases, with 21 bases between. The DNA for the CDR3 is TGCGCCAGCACCCACCAGGGCGCGGAGAGGACCTACAATGAGCAGTTCTTC. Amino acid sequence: CASTHQGAERTYNEQFF.

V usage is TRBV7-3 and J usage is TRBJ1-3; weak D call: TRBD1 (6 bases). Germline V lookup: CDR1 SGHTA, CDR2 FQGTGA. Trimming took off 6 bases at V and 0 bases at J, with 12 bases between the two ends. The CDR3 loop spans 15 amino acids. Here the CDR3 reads CASSSTGASGNTIYF. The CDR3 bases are TGTGCCAGCAGTTCCACGGGGGCCTCTGGAAACACCATATATTTT.

CDR3 nucleotide sequence: TGCGCCAGCAGTCAATCGGGGACAGGCGGTGAGCAGTTCTTC. Protein: CASSQSGTGGEQFF. The rearrangement links TRBV23-1 to TRBJ2-1; TRBD1 matches at 8 bases. TRBV23-1 is assigned to the ORF class and has an uncertain function. The junction had 4 bases not matched to a gene; V was cut back by 0 bases and J by 9 bases. The CDR3 spans 14 residues.

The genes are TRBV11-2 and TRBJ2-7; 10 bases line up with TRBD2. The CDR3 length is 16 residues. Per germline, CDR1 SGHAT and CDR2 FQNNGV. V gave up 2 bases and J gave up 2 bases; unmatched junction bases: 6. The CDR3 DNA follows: TGTGCCAGCAGCTTACAACTAGCGGGACGGGCCTACGAGCAGTACTTC. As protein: CASSLQLAGRAYEQYF.

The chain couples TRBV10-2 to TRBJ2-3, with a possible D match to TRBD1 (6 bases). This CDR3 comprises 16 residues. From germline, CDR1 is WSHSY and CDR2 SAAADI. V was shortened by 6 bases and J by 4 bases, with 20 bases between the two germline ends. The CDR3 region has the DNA TGCGCCAGCAGGCAGGGACATACACCCAACGCAGATACGCAGTATTTT. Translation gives CASRQGHTPNADTQYF.

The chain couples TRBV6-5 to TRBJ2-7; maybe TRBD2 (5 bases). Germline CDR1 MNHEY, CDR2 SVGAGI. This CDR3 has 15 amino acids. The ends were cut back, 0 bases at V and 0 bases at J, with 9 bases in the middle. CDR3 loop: CASSYSRAPSYEQYF. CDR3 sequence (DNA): TGTGCCAGCAGTTACTCGAGGGCCCCCTCCTACGAGCAGTACTTC.

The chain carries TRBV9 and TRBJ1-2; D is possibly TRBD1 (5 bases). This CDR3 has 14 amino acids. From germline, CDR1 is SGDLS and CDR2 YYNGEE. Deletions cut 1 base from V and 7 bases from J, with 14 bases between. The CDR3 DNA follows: TGTGCCAGCAGCGTAAATGCAGGGCTGGGTGGCTACACCTTC. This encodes CASSVNAGLGGYTF.

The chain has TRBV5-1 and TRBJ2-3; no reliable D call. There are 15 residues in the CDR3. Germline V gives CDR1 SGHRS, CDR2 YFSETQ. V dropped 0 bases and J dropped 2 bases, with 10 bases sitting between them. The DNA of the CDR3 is TGCGCCAGCAGCTTGGTACAGACCTTCACAGATACGCAGTATTTT. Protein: CASSLVQTFTDTQYF.

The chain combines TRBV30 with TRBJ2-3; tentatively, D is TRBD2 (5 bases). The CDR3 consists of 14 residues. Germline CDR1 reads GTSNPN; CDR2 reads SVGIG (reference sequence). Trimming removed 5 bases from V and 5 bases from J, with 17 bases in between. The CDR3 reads CAWGSLGVGDTQYF. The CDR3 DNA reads TGTGCCTGGGGGAGTCTTGGGGTCGGAGATACGCAGTATTTT.

CDR3 sequence reads: CASSSGTSRGYTF. CDR3 bases: TGTGCCAGCAGTTCCGGGACCTCCAGGGGCTACACCTTC. The rearrangement links TRBV6-5 to TRBJ1-2, with a weak D call TRBD1 (5 bases). Germline lookup yields CDR1 MNHEY and CDR2 SVGAGI. CDR3 length: 13 residues. V was trimmed by 4 bases and J by 8 bases, leaving 14 bases between them.

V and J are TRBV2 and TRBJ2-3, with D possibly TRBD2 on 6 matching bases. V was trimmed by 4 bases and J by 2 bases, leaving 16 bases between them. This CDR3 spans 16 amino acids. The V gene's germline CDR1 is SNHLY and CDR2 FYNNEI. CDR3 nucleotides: TGTGCCAGCAGTGTGGGGCAGGAGGGCTACACAGATACGCAGTATTTT. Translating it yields CASSVGQEGYTDTQYF.

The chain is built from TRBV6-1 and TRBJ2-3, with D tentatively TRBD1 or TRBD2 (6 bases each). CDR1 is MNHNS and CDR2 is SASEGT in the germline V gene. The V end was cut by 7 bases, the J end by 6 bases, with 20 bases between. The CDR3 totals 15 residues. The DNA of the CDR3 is TGTGCCAGCATTCCAGCCGGACAGCGGGCGGATACGCAGTATTTT. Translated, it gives CASIPAGQRADTQYF.

The CDR3 reads CASSGRRRNEQFF. CDR3 in DNA: TGTGCCAGCAGTGGCCGTCGGAGGAATGAGCAGTTCTTC. The rearrangement links TRBV25-1 to TRBJ2-1, with a possible D match to TRBD2 (5 bases). V lost 4 bases to trimming and J lost 7 bases, with 11 bases between them. Germline V gene lookup returns CDR1 MGHDK and CDR2 SYGVNS. The CDR3 spans 13 residues.

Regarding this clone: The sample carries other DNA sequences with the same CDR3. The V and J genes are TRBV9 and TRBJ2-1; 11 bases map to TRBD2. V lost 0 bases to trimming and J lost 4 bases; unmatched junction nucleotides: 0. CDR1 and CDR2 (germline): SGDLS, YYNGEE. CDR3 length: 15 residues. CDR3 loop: CASSVGTSGYNEQFF. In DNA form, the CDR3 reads TGTGCCAGCAGCGTAGGGACTAGCGGGTACAATGAGCAGTTCTTC. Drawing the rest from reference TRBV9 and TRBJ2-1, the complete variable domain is DSGVTQTPKHLITATGQRVTLRCSPRSGDLSVYWYQQSLDQGLQFLIQYYNGEERAKGNILERFSAQQFPDLHSELNLSSLELGDSALYFCASSVGTSGYNEQFFGPGTRLTVL.

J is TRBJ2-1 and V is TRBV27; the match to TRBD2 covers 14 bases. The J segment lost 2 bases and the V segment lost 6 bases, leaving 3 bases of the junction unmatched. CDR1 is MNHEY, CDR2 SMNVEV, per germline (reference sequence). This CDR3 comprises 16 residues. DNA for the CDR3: TGTGCCAGCAGCCGACTAGCGGGAGGGCCCTACAATGAGCAGTTCTTC. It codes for CASSRLAGGPYNEQFF.

As DNA, the CDR3 is TGTGCCAGCAGCAAGCAACAGGGGGCCTACACTGAAGCTTTCTTT. Amino acid sequence: CASSKQQGAYTEAFF. This chain joins TRBV12-2 and TRBJ1-1; TRBD1 is taken as the D call from the table, unchecked against the DNA. TRBV12-2 is flagged as a pseudogene. This CDR3 has 15 residues.

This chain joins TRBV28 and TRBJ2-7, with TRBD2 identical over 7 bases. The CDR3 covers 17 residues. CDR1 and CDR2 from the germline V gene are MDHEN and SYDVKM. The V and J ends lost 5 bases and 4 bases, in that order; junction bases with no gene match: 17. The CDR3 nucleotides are TGTGCCAGCAGTCCGCAAGTCCGGCGGGAGCGTCGGTACGAGCAGTACTTC. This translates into CASSPQVRRERRYEQYF.

The CDR3 region is CASIGGEYNEQFF. The CDR3 DNA follows: TGTGCCAGCATTGGGGGGGAGTACAATGAGCAGTTCTTC. The chain carries TRBV7-9 and TRBJ2-1; 7 bases agree with TRBD2. Germline values: CDR1 SEHNR, CDR2 FQNEAQ (reference sequence). The trim removed 7 bases at V and 4 bases at J, leaving 4 bases unmatched. The CDR3 is made up of 13 amino acids.